Sequencing of this T cell receptor beta chain was carried out in a study of cytomegalovirus exposure and HLA in healthy donors. The PCR used 60 Vbeta and 13 Jbeta primers. The repertoire was sequenced with immunoSEQ multiplex PCR; TCRdb's copy has only in-frame clones and lacks some. The table includes around 130,000 clones, approximately 85% detected once. Only one count was recorded for this clone. J was trimmed by 5 bases and V by 4 bases; bases with no gene match: 12. The CDR3 runs 17 residues. Germline CDR1 is SGHAT and CDR2 is FQNNGV. The rearrangement joins TRBV11-2 to TRBJ2-5; 11 bases map to TRBD2. The sequencing sample was made of PBMCs. The receptor was derived from a young woman in good health and CMV-seropositive. CDR3 residues: CASSSPWVAGGDETQYF. The CDR3 nucleotides read TGTGCCAGCAGCTCCCCCTGGGTAGCGGGAGGGGACGAGACCCAGTACTTC.